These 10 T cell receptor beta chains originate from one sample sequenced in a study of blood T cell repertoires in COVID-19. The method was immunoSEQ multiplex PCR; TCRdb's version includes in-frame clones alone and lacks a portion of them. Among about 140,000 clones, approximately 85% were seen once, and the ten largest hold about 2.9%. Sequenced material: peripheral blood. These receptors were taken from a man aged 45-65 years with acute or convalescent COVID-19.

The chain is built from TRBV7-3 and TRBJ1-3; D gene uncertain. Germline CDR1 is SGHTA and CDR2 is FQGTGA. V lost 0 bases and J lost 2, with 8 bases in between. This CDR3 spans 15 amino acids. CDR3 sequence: CASSLTTGAGNTIYF. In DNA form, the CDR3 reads TGTGCCAGCAGCTTAACAACCGGAGCTGGAAACACCATATATTTT. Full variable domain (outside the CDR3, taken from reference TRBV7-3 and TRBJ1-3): GAGVSQTPSNKVTEKGKYVELRCDPISGHTALYWYRQSLGQGPEFLIYFQGTGAADDSGLPNDRFFAVRPEGSVSTLKIQRTERGDSAVYLCASSLTTGAGNTIYFGEGSWLTVV.

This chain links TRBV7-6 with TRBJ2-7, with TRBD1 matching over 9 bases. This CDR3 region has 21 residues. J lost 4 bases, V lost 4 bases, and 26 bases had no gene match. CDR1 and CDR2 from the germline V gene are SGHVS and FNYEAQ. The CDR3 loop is CASSSIQRGQGGAAGLYEQYF. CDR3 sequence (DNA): TGTGCCAGCAGCTCGATCCAGCGGGGACAGGGTGGAGCGGCCGGCCTATACGAGCAGTACTTC.

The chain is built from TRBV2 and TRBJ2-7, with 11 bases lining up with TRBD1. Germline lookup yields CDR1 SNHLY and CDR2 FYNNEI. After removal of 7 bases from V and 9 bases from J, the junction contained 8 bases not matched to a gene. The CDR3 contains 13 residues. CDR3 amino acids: CASKGGQGEVQYF. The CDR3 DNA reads TGTGCCAGCAAAGGGGGACAGGGGGAGGTGCAGTACTTC.

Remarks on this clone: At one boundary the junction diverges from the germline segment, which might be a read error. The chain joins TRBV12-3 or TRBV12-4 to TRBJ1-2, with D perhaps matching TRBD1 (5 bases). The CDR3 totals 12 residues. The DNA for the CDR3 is TGTGCCAGCAGTTTAGCGGGGGGAGGCTGTGCCTTC. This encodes CASSLAGGGCAF.

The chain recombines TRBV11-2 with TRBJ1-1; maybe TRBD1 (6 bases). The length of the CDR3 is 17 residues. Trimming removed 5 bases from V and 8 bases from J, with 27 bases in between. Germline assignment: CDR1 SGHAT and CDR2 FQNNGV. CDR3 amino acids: CASSARGGLLGFREAFF. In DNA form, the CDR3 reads TGTGCCAGCAGCGCAAGGGGGGGCCTCTTGGGATTTCGGGAAGCTTTCTTT.

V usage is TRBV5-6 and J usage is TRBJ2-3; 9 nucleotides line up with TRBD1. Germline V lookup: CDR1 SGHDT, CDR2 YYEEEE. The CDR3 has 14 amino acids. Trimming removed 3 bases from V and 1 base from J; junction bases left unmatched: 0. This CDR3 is CASSWDRGTDTQYF. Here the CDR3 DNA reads TGTGCCAGCAGCTGGGACAGGGGCACAGATACGCAGTATTTT.

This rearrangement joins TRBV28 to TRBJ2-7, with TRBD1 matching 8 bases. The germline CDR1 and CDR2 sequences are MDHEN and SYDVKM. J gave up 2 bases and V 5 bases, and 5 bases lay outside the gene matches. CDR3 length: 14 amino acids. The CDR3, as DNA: TGTGCCAGCAGTCCCTACAGGGGGGCCTACGAGCAGTACTTC. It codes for CASSPYRGAYEQYF.

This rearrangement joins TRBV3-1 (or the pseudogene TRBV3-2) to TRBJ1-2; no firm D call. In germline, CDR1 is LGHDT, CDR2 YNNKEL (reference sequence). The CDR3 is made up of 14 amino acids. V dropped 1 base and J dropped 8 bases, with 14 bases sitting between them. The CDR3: CASSQGWAKEGYTF. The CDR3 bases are TGTGCCAGCAGCCAAGGGTGGGCTAAGGAAGGCTACACCTTC.

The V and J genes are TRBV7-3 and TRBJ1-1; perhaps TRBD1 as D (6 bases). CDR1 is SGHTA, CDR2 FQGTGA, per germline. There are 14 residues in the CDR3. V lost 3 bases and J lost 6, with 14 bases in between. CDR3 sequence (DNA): TGTGCCAGCAGCTTTACAGGGCGTTCGGCTGAAGCTTTCTTT. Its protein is CASSFTGRSAEAFF.

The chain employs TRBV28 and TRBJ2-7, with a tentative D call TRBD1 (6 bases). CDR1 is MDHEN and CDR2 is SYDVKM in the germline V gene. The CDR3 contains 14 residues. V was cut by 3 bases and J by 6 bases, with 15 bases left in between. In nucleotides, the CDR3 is TGTGCCAGCAGTTTGGGGGACACCCACCGCGAGCAGTACTTC. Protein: CASSLGDTHREQYF.